Listed here is a single T cell receptor beta chain. The sample is drawn from a study of blood T cell repertoires in COVID-19. For the study at large: Sites in the United States, Italy and Spain provided acute and convalescent COVID-19 samples.

Original processing notes: The assay estimated nucleated cells by amplifying reference gene primers. The data were produced by immunoSEQ multiplex PCR, yet TCRdb's version contains in-frame clones alone and is incomplete. The DNA was the basis for D and trimming; V, J and clone size are from that table. This table has over 140,000 clones, about three quarters appearing once. Sequenced input: peripheral blood. This sequence originates from a woman in her forties or fifties with active or convalescent COVID-19.

CDR3 residues: CASSSPTGHQPQHF. CDR3 sequence (DNA): TGTGCCAGCAGTTCACCGACAGGGCATCAGCCCCAGCATTTT. The chain carries TRBV28 and TRBJ1-5, with 7 bases identical to TRBD1. CDR1 is MDHEN and CDR2 is SYDVKM in the germline V gene. The CDR3 is 14 amino acids. The V segment lost 4 bases and the J segment 5 bases; nucleotides outside the gene matches: 5.